Sequencing of this T cell receptor (beta chain) was carried out in a study of cytotoxic CD8 clonotypes in ibrutinib-treated CLL. The overall study: Average yields of around 230,000 productive templates and 94,082 productive rearrangements characterized the samples.

Sequencing used immunoSEQ multiplex PCR; TCRdb keeps in-frame clones, though not all of them. Altogether 200,000 to 250,000 clones are present, roughly 70% being singletons, with the ten largest covering roughly 14%. Comments on this clone: Its antigen remains unknown.

Findings and limits, study-wide: At the start, clonality exceeded age-matched healthy donors and followed circulating CD8+ T-cell counts.

The J segment lost 4 bases and the V segment lost 6 bases, leaving 7 bases of the junction unmatched. Germline V CDR1 and CDR2: KGHSH, LQKENI. The CDR3 consists of 14 residues. This clonotype was sampled from a human donor with chronic lymphocytic leukemia. The J gene is TRBJ2-7, the V gene TRBV18, with 9 bases aligning to TRBD2. The material sequenced was PBMCs, taken after 24 months of ibrutinib treatment. CDR3 sequence: CASSPAGGNYEQYF. The DNA for the CDR3 is TGTGCCAGCTCCCCAGCGGGAGGTAATTACGAGCAGTACTTC.